Presented here are 2 T cell receptor beta chains from one specimen sequenced in a study of blood T cell repertoires in COVID-19. Sequenced by immunoSEQ multiplex PCR; TCRdb stores in-frame clones only, minus some. The table has more than 85,000 clones, 82% seen once. Sequenced input: peripheral blood. The receptor set was obtained from a man older than 75 with acute or convalescent COVID-19.

This clone was seen only once. This sequence joins TRBV4-1 and TRBJ2-2, with unresolved D. The V and J ends lost 4 bases and 6 bases respectively, with 12 bases between them. The CDR3 covers 14 residues. Germline V gene data show CDR1 as MGHRA and CDR2 as YSYEKL. This CDR3 is CASSLGLASGELFF. CDR3 DNA: TGCGCCAGCAGCCTTGGGCTGGCCTCCGGGGAGCTGTTTTTT.

The chain joins TRBV28 to TRBJ1-5; a weak D match, TRBD1 (6 bases). Germline loops: CDR1 MDHEN, CDR2 SYDVKM. CDR3 length: 14 amino acids. Trimming pared 7 bases from V and 1 base from J, leaving 11 bases between. CDR3 nucleotide sequence: TGTGCCAGCATAACAGGGCACAGCAATCAGCCCCAGCATTTT. It is translated as CASITGHSNQPQHF. Based on the CDR3 plus reference TRBV28 and TRBJ1-5, the full variable domain is DVKVTQSSRYLVKRTGEKVFLECVQDMDHENMFWYRQDPGLGLRLIYFSYDVKMKEKGDIPEGYSVSREKKERFSLILESASTNQTSMYLCASITGHSNQPQHFGDGTRLSIL.